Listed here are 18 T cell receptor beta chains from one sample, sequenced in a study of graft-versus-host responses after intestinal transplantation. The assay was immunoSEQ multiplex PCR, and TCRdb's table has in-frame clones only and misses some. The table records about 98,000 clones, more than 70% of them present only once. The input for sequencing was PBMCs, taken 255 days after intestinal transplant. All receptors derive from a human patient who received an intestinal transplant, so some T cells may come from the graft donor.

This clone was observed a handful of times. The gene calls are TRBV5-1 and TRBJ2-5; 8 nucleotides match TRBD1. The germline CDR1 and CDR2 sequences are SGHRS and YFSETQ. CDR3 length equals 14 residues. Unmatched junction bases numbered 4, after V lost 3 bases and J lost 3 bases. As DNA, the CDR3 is TGCGCCAGCAGCTCGGGACAGGTCAAAGAGACCCAGTACTTC. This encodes CASSSGQVKETQYF.

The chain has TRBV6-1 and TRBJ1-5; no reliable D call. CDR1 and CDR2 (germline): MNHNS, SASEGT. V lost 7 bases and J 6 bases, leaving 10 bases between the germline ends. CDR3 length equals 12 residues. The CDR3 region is CASKVGSQPQHF. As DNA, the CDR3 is TGTGCCAGCAAAGTGGGAAGTCAGCCCCAGCATTTT.

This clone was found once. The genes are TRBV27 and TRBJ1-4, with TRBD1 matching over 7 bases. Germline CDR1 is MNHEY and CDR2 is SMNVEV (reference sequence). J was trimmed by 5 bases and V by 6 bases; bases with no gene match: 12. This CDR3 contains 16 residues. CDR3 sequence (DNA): TGTGCCAGCAGCCACTCCGGGACAGCATTAAATGAAAAACTGTTTTTT. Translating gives CASSHSGTALNEKLFF.

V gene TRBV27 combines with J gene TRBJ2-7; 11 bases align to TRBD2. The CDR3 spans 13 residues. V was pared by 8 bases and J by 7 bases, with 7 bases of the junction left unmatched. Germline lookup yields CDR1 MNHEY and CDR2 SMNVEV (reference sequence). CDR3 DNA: TGTGCCAGCGGGCTAGCGGGGGGAGGTGAGCAGTACTTC. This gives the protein CASGLAGGGEQYF.

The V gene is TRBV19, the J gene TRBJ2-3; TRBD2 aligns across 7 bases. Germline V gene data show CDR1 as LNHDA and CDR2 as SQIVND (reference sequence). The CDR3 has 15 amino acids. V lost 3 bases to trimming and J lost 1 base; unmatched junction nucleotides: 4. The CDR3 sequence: CASSIAGLGTDTQYF. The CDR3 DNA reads TGTGCCAGTAGTATCGCCGGACTAGGCACAGATACGCAGTATTTT.

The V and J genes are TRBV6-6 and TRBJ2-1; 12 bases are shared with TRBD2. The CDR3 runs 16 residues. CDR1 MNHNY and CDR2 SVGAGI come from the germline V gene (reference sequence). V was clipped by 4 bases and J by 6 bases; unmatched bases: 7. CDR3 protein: CASSFRTSGDVNEQFF. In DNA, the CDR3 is TGTGCCAGCAGTTTTCGGACTAGCGGGGATGTCAATGAGCAGTTCTTC.

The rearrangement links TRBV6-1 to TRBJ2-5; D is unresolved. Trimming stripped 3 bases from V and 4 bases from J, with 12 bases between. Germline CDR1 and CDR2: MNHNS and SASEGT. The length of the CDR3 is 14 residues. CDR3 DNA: TGTGCCAGCAGTGATAGCTATGCTCGAGAGACCCAGTACTTC. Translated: CASSDSYARETQYF.

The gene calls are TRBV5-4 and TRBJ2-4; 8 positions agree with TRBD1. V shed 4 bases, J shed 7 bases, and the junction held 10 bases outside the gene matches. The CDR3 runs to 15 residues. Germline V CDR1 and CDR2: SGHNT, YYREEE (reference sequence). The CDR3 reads CASSLAETGDNIQYF. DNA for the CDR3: TGTGCCAGCAGCCTGGCTGAGACAGGGGATAACATTCAGTACTTC.

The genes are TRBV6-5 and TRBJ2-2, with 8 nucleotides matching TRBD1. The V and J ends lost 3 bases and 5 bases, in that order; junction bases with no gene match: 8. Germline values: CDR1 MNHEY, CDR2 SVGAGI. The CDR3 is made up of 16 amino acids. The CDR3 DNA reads TGTGCCAGCAGTTATATAACCGACAGGGGAACCGGGGAGCTGTTTTTT. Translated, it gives CASSYITDRGTGELFF.

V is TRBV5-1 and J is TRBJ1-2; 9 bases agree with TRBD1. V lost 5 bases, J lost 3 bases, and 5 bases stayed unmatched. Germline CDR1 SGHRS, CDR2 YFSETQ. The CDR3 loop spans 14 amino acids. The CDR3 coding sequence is TGCGCCAGCAGTCTAGACAGGGGGGACTATGGCTACACCTTC. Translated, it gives CASSLDRGDYGYTF. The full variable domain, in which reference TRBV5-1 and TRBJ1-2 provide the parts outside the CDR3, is KAGVTQTPRYLIKTRGQQVTLSCSPISGHRSVSWYQQTPGQGLQFLFEYFSETQRNKGNFPGRFSGRQFSNSRSEMNVSTLELGDSALYLCASSLDRGDYGYTFGSGTRLTVV.

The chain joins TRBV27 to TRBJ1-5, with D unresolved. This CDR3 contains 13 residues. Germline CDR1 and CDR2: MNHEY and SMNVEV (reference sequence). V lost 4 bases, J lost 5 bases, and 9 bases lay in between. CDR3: CASSSNPYQPQHF. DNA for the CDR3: TGTGCCAGCAGTTCCAACCCTTATCAGCCCCAGCATTTT.

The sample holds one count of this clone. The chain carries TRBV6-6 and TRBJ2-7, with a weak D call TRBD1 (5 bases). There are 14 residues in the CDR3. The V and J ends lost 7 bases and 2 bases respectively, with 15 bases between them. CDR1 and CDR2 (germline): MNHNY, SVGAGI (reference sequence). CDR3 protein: CASTEQESTYEQYF. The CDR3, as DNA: TGTGCCAGCACCGAACAGGAATCCACCTACGAGCAGTACTTC.

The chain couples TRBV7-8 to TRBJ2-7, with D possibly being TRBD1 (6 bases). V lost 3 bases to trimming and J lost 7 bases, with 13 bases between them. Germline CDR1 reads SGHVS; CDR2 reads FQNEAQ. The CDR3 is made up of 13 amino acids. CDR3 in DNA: TGTGCCAGCAGCTTCACAGGGTTTAGGGAGCAGTACTTC. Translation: CASSFTGFREQYF.

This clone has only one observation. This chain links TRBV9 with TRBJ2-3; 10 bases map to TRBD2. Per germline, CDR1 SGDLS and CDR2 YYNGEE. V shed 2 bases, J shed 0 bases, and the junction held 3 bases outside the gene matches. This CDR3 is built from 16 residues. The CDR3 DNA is TGTGCCAGCAGCGTGGCTAGCGGGAGCAGCACAGATACGCAGTATTTT. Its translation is CASSVASGSSTDTQYF.

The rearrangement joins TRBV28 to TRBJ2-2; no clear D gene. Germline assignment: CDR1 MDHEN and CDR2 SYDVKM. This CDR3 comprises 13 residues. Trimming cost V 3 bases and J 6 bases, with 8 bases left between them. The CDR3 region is CASSFRTPGELFF. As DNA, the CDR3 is TGTGCCAGCAGTTTTCGCACCCCCGGGGAGCTGTTTTTT.

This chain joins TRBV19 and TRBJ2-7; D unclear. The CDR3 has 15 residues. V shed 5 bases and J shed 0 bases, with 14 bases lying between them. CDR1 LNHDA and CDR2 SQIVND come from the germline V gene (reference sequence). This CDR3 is CASSLDPSSSYEQYF. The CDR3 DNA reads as TGTGCCAGTAGTTTGGATCCCTCTAGCTCCTACGAGCAGTACTTC.

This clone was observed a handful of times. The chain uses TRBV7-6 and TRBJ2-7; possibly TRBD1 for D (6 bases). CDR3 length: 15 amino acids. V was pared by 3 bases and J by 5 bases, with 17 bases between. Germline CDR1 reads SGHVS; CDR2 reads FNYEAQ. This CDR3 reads CASSFGQSPRDEQYF. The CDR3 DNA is TGTGCCAGCAGCTTCGGACAGTCTCCCAGGGACGAGCAGTACTTC.

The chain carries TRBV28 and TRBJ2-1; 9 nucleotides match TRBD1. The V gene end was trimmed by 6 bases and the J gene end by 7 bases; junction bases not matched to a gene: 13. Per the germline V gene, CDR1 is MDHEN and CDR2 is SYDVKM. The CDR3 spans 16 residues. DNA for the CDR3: TGTGCCAGCAGGGTATTAGGGACAGGGAATAGGAATGAGCAGTTCTTC. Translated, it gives CASRVLGTGNRNEQFF.